This TCR beta chain was obtained from a study of early T cells in non-severe SARS-CoV-2 infection. Study as a whole: Sequencing input comprised bulk RNA from unsorted whole blood; chain pairing was not available.

The CDR3 has 13 residues. V trimming: 5 bases; J trimming: 8 bases; junction bases outside the gene matches: 7. Looked up from germline, CDR1 is MNHEY and CDR2 is SVGAGI. Separate cDNA molecules each had unique molecular identifiers attached to them. One entry per CDR3 protein, called by TCRdb with MiXCR from the 5' RACE reads. This table has about 33,000 distinct CDR3 sequences, over 4.5% appearing once. Ten or more counts support this clonotype. Its specificity is not known. General study points: Matching against VDJdb likely underestimated virus-specific expansions, favoring anti-spike CD8.

The clonotype comes from an adult who was a healthcare worker with PCR-confirmed SARS-CoV-2 infection or an uninfected control (not recorded which). Sequences were obtained from whole blood. This chain links TRBV6-5 with TRBJ1-2, with 8 bases that match TRBD1. CDR3 loop: CASSTDRVEGYTF. In DNA form, the CDR3 reads TGTGCCAGCAGTACGGACAGGGTTGAAGGCTACACCTTC.